This T cell receptor beta chain derives from a study of blood T cell repertoires in COVID-19. At the level of the study: The origin of the acute and convalescent COVID-19 samples was the United States, Italy and Spain. T cells, B-cell-depleted T cells, or PBMCs supplied cDNA or gDNA.

A note on this clone: This CDR3 is also generated by other DNA sequences in the sample.

CDR3 length: 14 amino acids. J gave up 4 bases and V 1 base, and 3 bases lay outside the gene matches. Germline V gene data show CDR1 as SGHRS and CDR2 as YFSETQ. Only in-frame clones appear in the TCRdb table, and some are missing; sequencing was by immunoSEQ multiplex PCR. The sample carries 150,000 to 200,000 clones, approximately 86% recorded once. This rearrangement joins TRBV5-1 to TRBJ2-5, with TRBD1 matching 8 bases. This receptor was taken from a man aged 55 to 70 with acute or convalescent COVID-19. Sequencing was performed on peripheral blood. In nucleotides, the CDR3 is TGCGCCAGCAGCTTGTCCGACAGGGGAGAGACCCAGTACTTC. Translating it yields CASSLSDRGETQYF.